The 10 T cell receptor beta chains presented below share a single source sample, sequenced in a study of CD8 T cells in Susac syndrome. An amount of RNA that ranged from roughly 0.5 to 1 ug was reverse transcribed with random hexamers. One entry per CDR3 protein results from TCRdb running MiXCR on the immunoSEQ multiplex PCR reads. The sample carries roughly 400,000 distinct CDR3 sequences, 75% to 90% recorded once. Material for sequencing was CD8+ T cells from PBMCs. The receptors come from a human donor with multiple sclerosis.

The DNA of the CDR3 is TGTGCCAGCAGTTCGAGATCTCACACCGGGGAGCTGTTTTTT. Its protein is CASSSRSHTGELFF. V usage is TRBV28 and J usage is TRBJ2-2; no definite D call. Trimming left V 4 bases short and J 3 bases short, with 9 bases between. The length of the CDR3 is 14 residues. CDR1 and CDR2 from the germline V gene are MDHEN and SYDVKM.

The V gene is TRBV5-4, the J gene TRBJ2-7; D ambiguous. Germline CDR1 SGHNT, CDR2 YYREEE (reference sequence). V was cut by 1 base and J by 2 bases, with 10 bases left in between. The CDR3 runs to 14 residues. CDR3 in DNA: TGTGCCAGCAGCTTGTTAGGACCTACCTACGAGCAGTACTTC. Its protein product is CASSLLGPTYEQYF.

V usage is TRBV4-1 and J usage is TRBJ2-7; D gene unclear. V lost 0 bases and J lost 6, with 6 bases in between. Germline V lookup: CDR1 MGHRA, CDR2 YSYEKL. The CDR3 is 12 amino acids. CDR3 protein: CASSQEIGEQYF. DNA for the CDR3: TGCGCCAGCAGCCAAGAAATAGGCGAGCAGTACTTC.

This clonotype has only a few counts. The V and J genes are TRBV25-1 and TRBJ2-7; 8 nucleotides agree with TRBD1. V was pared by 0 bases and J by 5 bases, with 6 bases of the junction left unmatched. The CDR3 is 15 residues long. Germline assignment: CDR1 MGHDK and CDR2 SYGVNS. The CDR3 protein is CASSEYYDRGDEQYF. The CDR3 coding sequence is TGTGCCAGCAGTGAATATTACGACAGGGGTGACGAGCAGTACTTC.

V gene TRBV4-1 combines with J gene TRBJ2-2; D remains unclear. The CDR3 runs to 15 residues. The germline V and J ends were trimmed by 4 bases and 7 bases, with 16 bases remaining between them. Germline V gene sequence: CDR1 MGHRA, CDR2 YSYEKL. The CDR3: CASSPRAGSNGELFF. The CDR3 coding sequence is TGCGCCAGCAGCCCCCGCGCCGGGTCGAACGGGGAGCTGTTTTTT.

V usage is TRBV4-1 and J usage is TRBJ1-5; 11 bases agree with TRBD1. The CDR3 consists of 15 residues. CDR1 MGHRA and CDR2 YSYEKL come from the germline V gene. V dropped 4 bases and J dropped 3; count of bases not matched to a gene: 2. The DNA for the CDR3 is TGCGCCAGCAGCCTGGACAGGGGGCTCAATCAGCCCCAGCATTTT. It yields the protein CASSLDRGLNQPQHF.

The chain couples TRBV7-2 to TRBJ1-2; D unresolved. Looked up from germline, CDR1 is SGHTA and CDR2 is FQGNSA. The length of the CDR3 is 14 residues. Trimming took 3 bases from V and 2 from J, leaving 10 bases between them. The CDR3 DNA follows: TGTGCCAGCAGCTTCACGGACGCGAACTATGGCTACACCTTC. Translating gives CASSFTDANYGYTF.

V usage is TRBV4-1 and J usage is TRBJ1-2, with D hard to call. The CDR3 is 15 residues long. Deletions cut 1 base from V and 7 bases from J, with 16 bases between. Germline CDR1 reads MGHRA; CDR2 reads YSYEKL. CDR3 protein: CASSQGRTGAVGYTF. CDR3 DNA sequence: TGCGCCAGCAGCCAAGGTCGCACCGGCGCAGTTGGCTACACCTTC.

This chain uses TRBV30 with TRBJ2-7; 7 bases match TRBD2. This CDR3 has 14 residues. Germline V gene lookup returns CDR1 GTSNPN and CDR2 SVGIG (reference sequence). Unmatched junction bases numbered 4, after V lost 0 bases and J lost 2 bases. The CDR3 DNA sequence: TGTGCCTGGAGTGTAGGCGCGGGGGCCTACGAGCAGTACTTC. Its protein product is CAWSVGAGAYEQYF.

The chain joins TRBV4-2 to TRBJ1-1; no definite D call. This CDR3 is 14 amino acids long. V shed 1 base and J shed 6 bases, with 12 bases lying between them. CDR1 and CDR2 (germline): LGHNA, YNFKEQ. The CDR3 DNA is TGTGCCAGCAGCCAAGGAGATGGATACTCTGAAGCTTTCTTT. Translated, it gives CASSQGDGYSEAFF.